This T cell receptor (beta chain) is drawn from a study of blood T cell repertoires in COVID-19. Study background: The origin of the acute and convalescent COVID-19 samples was the United States, Italy and Spain. Nucleic acid was either cDNA or gDNA, and it came from T cells, B-cell-depleted T cells, or PBMCs.

Study processing details: Nucleated cell number was recorded as an estimate derived from reference gene primer amplification. Profiled with immunoSEQ multiplex PCR; TCRdb holds only in-frame clones, not every one. V, J and clone size are those of that table, while D and trimming were read from the DNA. In the table there are about 250,000 clones, roughly 84% of which are singletons. Germline CDR1 reads LGHNA; CDR2 reads YSLEER. With 4 bases clipped from V and 9 bases from J, the junction kept 11 bases outside the gene matches. CDR3 size: 15 residues. This TCR was sampled from a woman aged 40 to 49 who had recovered from COVID-19. This chain joins TRBV4-3 and TRBJ2-1, with 8 positions matching TRBD2. Specimen: peripheral blood. CDR3 sequence (DNA): TGCGCCAGCAGCCGCGCCCCGGGACTAGACATTGAGCAGTTCTTC. As protein: CASSRAPGLDIEQFF.